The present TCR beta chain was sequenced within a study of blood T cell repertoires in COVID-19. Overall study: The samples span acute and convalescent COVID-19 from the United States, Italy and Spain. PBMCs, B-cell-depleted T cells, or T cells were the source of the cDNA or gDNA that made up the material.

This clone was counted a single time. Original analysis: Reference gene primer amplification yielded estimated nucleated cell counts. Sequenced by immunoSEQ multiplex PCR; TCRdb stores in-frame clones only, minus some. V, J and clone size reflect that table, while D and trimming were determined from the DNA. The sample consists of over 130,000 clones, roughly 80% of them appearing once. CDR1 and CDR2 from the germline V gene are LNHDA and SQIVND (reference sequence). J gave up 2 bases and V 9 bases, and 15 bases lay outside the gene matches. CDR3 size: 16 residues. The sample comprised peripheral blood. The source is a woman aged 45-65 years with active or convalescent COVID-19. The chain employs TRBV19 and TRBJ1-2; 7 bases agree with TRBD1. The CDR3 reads CASTHGKGALNYGYTF. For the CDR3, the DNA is TGTGCCAGCACCCACGGGAAGGGGGCCTTGAACTATGGCTACACCTTC.